This T cell receptor beta chain was found in a study of beta chain features in type 1 diabetes. Regarding the study as a whole: Among patients with Type 1 diabetes, TCRB CDR3s were moderately but significantly shorter in every one of the four CD4+ subsets. Comparison showed that naive, central memory and Treg TCRB repertoires appeared more similar among patients than among healthy donors.

Purity above 95% was achieved in all sorted populations. This clone occurred a few times. The antigen is not known. Of the isolated RNA, all was reverse transcribed, and so the sequenced material was expressed TCRB transcripts. Naive, central memory and regulatory T cell samples produced a mean of about 4 million reads. Only in-frame clones appear in the TCRdb table, and some are missing; sequencing was by immunoSEQ multiplex PCR. The sample gives some 360,000 clones, over 8.5% of which show up once; 0.6% is in the top ten. V gave up 7 bases and J gave up 5 bases, with 16 bases separating them. This CDR3 has 14 residues. Germline CDR1 MNHEY, CDR2 SMNVEV (reference sequence).

This sequence joins TRBV27 and TRBJ2-3; tentatively, D is TRBD2 (5 bases). Sequences were obtained from central memory CD4+ T cells from blood. The TCR was taken from a man in his thirties or forties with type 1 diabetes. CDR3 in amino acids: CASKTPFREDTQYF. CDR3 bases: TGTGCCAGCAAAACCCCCTTTCGGGAAGATACGCAGTATTTT.